What follows are 29 T cell receptor beta chains derived from one specimen sequenced in a study of identical twins. TCRdb analysed the 5' RACE reads with MiXCR anew, one entry per CDR3 protein. The data hold 1.5 million to 2 million distinct CDR3 sequences, with roughly a third observed a single time. The source material was cord blood. The receptors originated from a newborn girl in good health.

The CDR3 DNA reads TGCAGCGTTGTGGGTTGGGGGACTGAAGCTTTCTTT. It is translated as CSVVGWGTEAFF. The rearrangement joins TRBV29-1 to TRBJ1-1, with D perhaps TRBD1 (5 bases). Germline V gene data show CDR1 as SQVTM and CDR2 as ANQGSEA. V was pared by 4 bases and J by 5 bases, with 11 bases between. This CDR3 region has 12 residues.

This clonotype was found many times. The chain combines TRBV24-1 with TRBJ2-1; TRBD2 aligns across 7 bases. The CDR3 has 15 residues. The V gene end was trimmed by 5 bases and the J gene end by 2 bases; junction bases not matched to a gene: 5. From germline, CDR1 is KGHDR and CDR2 SFDVKD. CDR3 amino acids: CATSGRDYTYNEQFF. Here the CDR3 DNA reads TGTGCCACCAGTGGCCGGGACTACACCTACAATGAGCAGTTCTTC.

J is TRBJ2-7 and V is TRBV13; 10 bases map to TRBD1. Germline CDR1 PRHDT, CDR2 FYEKMQ (reference sequence). The ends lost 2 bases at V and 2 bases at J; junction bases unmatched: 9. The CDR3 is 17 residues long. CDR3 in amino acids: CASSLSVPGQGTYEQYF. In nucleotides, the CDR3 is TGTGCCAGCAGCTTATCCGTCCCGGGACAGGGGACCTACGAGCAGTACTTC. Full variable domain (remainder filled in from reference TRBV13 and TRBJ2-7): AAGVIQSPRHLIKEKRETATLKCYPIPRHDTVYWYQQGPGQDPQFLISFYEKMQSDKGSIPDRFSAQQFSDYHSELNMSSLELGDSALYFCASSLSVPGQGTYEQYFGPGTRLTVT.

The chain carries TRBV20-1 and TRBJ2-3; TRBD2 is a possible D gene (6 bases). The CDR3 extends over 13 amino acids. Looked up from germline, CDR1 is DFQATT and CDR2 is SNEGSKA (reference sequence). Trimming stripped 6 bases from V and 2 bases from J, with 12 bases between. The CDR3 DNA sequence: TGCAGTGCGGTCGGCGGGGCCACAGATACGCAGTATTTT. It specifies CSAVGGATDTQYF.

This clonotype has more than one count but fewer than ten. The chain uses TRBV10-3 and TRBJ2-1, with 11 bases lining up with TRBD1. Germline V gene sequence: CDR1 ENHRY, CDR2 SYGVKD. The CDR3 extends over 14 amino acids. V lost 3 bases and J lost 6; bases outside the gene matches: 1. DNA of the CDR3: TGTGCCATCAGTGATGGGACAGGGGGCAATGAGCAGTTCTTC. The encoded protein is CAISDGTGGNEQFF.

V is TRBV7-6 and J is TRBJ2-2, with D perhaps matching TRBD1 (6 bases). The V end was cut by 5 bases, the J end by 1 base, with 11 bases between. Germline V gene lookup returns CDR1 SGHVS and CDR2 FNYEAQ. The CDR3 has 15 amino acids. CDR3 nucleotides: TGTGCCAGCAGCCAATCGACAGGGAACACCGGGGAGCTGTTTTTT. Its protein is CASSQSTGNTGELFF.

The chain recombines TRBV11-2 with TRBJ2-4; D perhaps matches TRBD1 (5 bases). The CDR3 extends over 15 amino acids. Germline V gene data show CDR1 as SGHAT and CDR2 as FQNNGV. V dropped 4 bases and J dropped 1 base, with 11 bases sitting between them. The CDR3 region has the DNA TGTGCCAGCAGCTCCCTAAGGGGCGCCAAAAACATTCAGTACTTC. Its protein product is CASSSLRGAKNIQYF.

This clonotype appeared a few times. This chain uses TRBV20-1 with TRBJ2-7; maybe TRBD2 (6 bases). CDR1 and CDR2 from the germline V gene are DFQATT and SNEGSKA (reference sequence). The CDR3 consists of 14 residues. Trimming took 5 bases from V and 6 from J, leaving 20 bases between them. CDR3 in DNA: TGCAGTGCTTCTCAAGGGACTGGAAGCGGCGAGCAGTACTTC. It codes for CSASQGTGSGEQYF.

CDR3 in amino acids: CAITPGTGVGSPLHF. The DNA for the CDR3 is TGTGCCATCACCCCTGGGACAGGGGTGGGCTCACCCCTCCACTTT. The rearrangement joins TRBV10-3 to TRBJ1-6; the match to TRBD1 covers 10 bases. Germline trimming cut 7 bases from V and 10 bases from J; bases unmatched to any gene: 10. The CDR3 totals 15 residues. Germline V gene lookup returns CDR1 ENHRY and CDR2 SYGVKD.

This clonotype was counted between two and nine times. The chain links TRBV6-2 or TRBV6-3 to TRBJ2-3; 8 positions agree with TRBD2. V was clipped by 10 bases and J by 0 bases; unmatched bases: 6. The CDR3 runs 14 residues. Germline V gives CDR1 MNHEY, CDR2 SVGEGT. DNA for the CDR3: TGTGCCACGAAACTAGCGGACAGCACAGATACGCAGTATTTT. Translation: CATKLADSTDTQYF.

The gene calls are TRBV2 and TRBJ1-5; D remains unclear. With 0 bases removed from V and 4 bases from J, the gap between germline ends came to 19 bases. The CDR3 loop spans 18 amino acids. CDR1 SNHLY and CDR2 FYNNEI come from the germline V gene. The CDR3 region is CASSEAIQFLPLNQPQHF. The CDR3 DNA reads as TGTGCCAGCAGTGAAGCGATTCAGTTCTTACCCCTTAATCAGCCCCAGCATTTT.

The chain couples TRBV12-3 or TRBV12-4 to TRBJ1-5; D is perhaps TRBD1 (5 bases). V lost 4 bases to trimming and J lost 6 bases, with 7 bases between them. The CDR3 sequence is 12 residues long. CDR3 nucleotides: TGTGCCAGCAGTTGGCAGGGTCAGCCCCAGCATTTT. Translated, it gives CASSWQGQPQHF.

This clonotype was found a few times. V and J are TRBV20-1 and TRBJ2-2, with 10 bases fitting TRBD2. CDR3 length: 15 amino acids. Germline V gene sequence: CDR1 DFQATT, CDR2 SNEGSKA (reference sequence). After removal of 1 base from V and 1 base from J, the junction contained 0 bases not matched to a gene. This CDR3 is CSARGTSGNTGELFF. The CDR3, as DNA: TGCAGTGCTAGAGGGACTAGCGGGAACACCGGGGAGCTGTTTTTT.

The rearrangement links TRBV11-2 to TRBJ2-5; 9 nucleotides agree with TRBD2. The V and J ends lost 0 bases and 4 bases, in that order; junction bases with no gene match: 12. Germline V gives CDR1 SGHAT, CDR2 FQNNGV. CDR3 length: 18 residues. The DNA for the CDR3 is TGTGCCAGCAGCTTAGATTGGAGAGCGGGGGGATACCGAGAGACCCAGTACTTC. This gives the protein CASSLDWRAGGYRETQYF.

Turning to this clonotype: Possible read error: a much larger clone is one base away. This sequence joins TRBV25-1 and TRBJ1-2; tentatively, D is TRBD1 (5 bases). Trimming left V 4 bases short and J 10 bases short, with 16 bases between. Germline V lookup: CDR1 MGHDK, CDR2 SYGVNS. The CDR3 has 13 amino acids. The CDR3: CASSGGGEIVYTF. CDR3 bases: TGTGCCAGCAGTGGCGGGGGGGAGATTGTCTACACCTTC.

This clonotype was counted only a few times. The chain carries TRBV6-2 or TRBV6-3 and TRBJ1-2; D is ambiguous. The CDR3 is made up of 14 amino acids. The ends were cut back, 7 bases at V and 2 bases at J, with 14 bases in the middle. Germline lookup yields CDR1 MNHEY and CDR2 SVGEGT. As DNA, the CDR3 is TGTGCCAGCATAAGGGATTCCAGGAACTATGGCTACACCTTC. Protein sequence: CASIRDSRNYGYTF.

The table lists this clonotype with a few counts. The rearrangement links TRBV5-1 to TRBJ2-3; D gene ambiguous. Trimming cost V 0 bases and J 2 bases, with 13 bases left between them. CDR3 length: 16 residues. Germline V gene sequence: CDR1 SGHRS, CDR2 YFSETQ. DNA for the CDR3: TGCGCCAGCAGCTTGGTCGTATCAGGAGACACAGATACGCAGTATTTT. Protein sequence: CASSLVVSGDTDTQYF.

The chain carries TRBV20-1 and TRBJ1-4; TRBD1 matches 7 bases. V lost 3 bases and J lost 0; bases outside the gene matches: 4. The CDR3 is 15 amino acids. CDR1 is DFQATT, CDR2 SNEGSKA, per germline (reference sequence). CDR3 in amino acids: CSASQGVATNEKLFF. The CDR3 nucleotides are TGCAGTGCTAGCCAGGGGGTTGCAACTAATGAAAAACTGTTTTTT.

This clonotype was observed a few times. This chain joins TRBV19 and TRBJ2-1; D is undetermined. The CDR3 sequence is 16 residues long. CDR1 LNHDA and CDR2 SQIVND come from the germline V gene (reference sequence). V was clipped by 8 bases and J by 0 bases, with 17 bases between them. The CDR3: CASSVRQATSYNEQFF. The CDR3 DNA reads as TGTGCCAGTTCCGTCAGGCAGGCCACCTCCTACAATGAGCAGTTCTTC.

The chain has TRBV5-4 and TRBJ2-7, with 12 bases lining up with TRBD2. Germline values: CDR1 SGHNT, CDR2 YYREEE (reference sequence). The CDR3 sequence is 16 residues long. The V and J ends lost 5 bases and 7 bases, in that order; junction bases with no gene match: 13. The CDR3, as DNA: TGTGCCAGCAGTTCGACTAGCGGGAGAGAGAAAAATGAGCAGTACTTC. Residues: CASSSTSGREKNEQYF.

The chain joins TRBV5-1 to TRBJ2-4, with 8 positions matching TRBD1. The J call could be wrong; TRBJ2-7 is a better fit for the DNA end. The CDR3 consists of 18 residues. Germline V gene sequence: CDR1 SGHRS, CDR2 YFSETQ. The CDR3 loop is CASSLRGGGQGSTYEQYF. The CDR3 coding sequence is TGCGCCAGCAGCTTACGGGGAGGCGGACAGGGTTCCACCTACGAGCAGTACTTC.

The V and J genes are TRBV7-2 and TRBJ2-3; D uncertain. The CDR3 sequence is 16 residues long. Germline CDR1 is SGHTA and CDR2 is FQGNSA. Trimming removed 5 bases at V and 0 bases at J, with 15 bases between. DNA of the CDR3: TGTGCCAGCAGCCCAATCGGTACGGCTAGCACAGATACGCAGTATTTT. Its translation: CASSPIGTASTDTQYF.

The gene calls are TRBV4-1 and TRBJ1-1; 8 bases agree with TRBD1. CDR3 length equals 16 residues. Germline V gives CDR1 MGHRA, CDR2 YSYEKL. J gave up 1 base and V 5 bases, and 9 bases lay outside the gene matches. CDR3 in DNA: TGCGCCAGCAGCAGACCCCAGGGGGCGGGGAACACTGAAGCTTTCTTT. Translating it yields CASSRPQGAGNTEAFF.

The rearrangement joins TRBV5-5 to TRBJ1-2; TRBD1 agrees at 9 bases. Germline V gene lookup returns CDR1 SGHKS and CDR2 YYEKEE (reference sequence). Trimming took 2 bases from V and 8 from J; bases not matched to a gene: 10. The CDR3 spans 15 residues. The CDR3 region is CASSFIRDRVIGYTF. In DNA, the CDR3 is TGTGCCAGCAGCTTCATCCGGGACAGGGTTATCGGCTACACCTTC.

This clonotype was seen many times. V gene TRBV27 combines with J gene TRBJ2-7; 7 nucleotides agree with TRBD2. Germline V lookup: CDR1 MNHEY, CDR2 SMNVEV (reference sequence). The CDR3 sequence is 15 residues long. Unmatched junction bases numbered 6, after V lost 2 bases and J lost 2 bases. CDR3 sequence: CASSLVASGPYEQYF. The DNA for the CDR3 is TGTGCCAGCAGTTTAGTTGCTAGCGGTCCCTACGAGCAGTACTTC.

The chain recombines TRBV12-3 or TRBV12-4 with TRBJ2-7, with TRBD1 identical over 10 bases. Trimming at V came to 5 bases and at J to 7 bases, leaving 11 bases not matched to a gene. This CDR3 comprises 15 residues. In DNA, the CDR3 is TGTGCCAGCAGTAGACAGGGGGCCTCCTACAATGAGCAGTACTTC. This sequence encodes CASSRQGASYNEQYF.

This chain uses TRBV20-1 with TRBJ2-2; maybe TRBD1 (6 bases). V shed 4 bases and J shed 1 base, with 10 bases lying between them. The CDR3 is 14 amino acids. The germline CDR1 and CDR2 sequences are DFQATT and SNEGSKA (reference sequence). CDR3 protein: CSAKGHRNTGELFF. CDR3 DNA: TGCAGTGCTAAGGGACACCGGAACACCGGGGAGCTGTTTTTT.

This sequence joins TRBV29-1 and TRBJ2-7; a possible D gene is TRBD2 (5 bases). The CDR3 is 12 residues long. V dropped 4 bases and J dropped 2 bases, with 9 bases sitting between them. From germline, CDR1 is SQVTM and CDR2 ANQGSEA. The CDR3 spells CSVGLGAYEQYF. The CDR3 nucleotides read TGCAGCGTTGGGTTGGGAGCCTACGAGCAGTACTTC.

The chain uses TRBV6-1 and TRBJ1-2; TRBD1 matches 10 bases. Germline CDR1 and CDR2: MNHNS and SASEGT. V was clipped by 4 bases and J by 10 bases; unmatched bases: 3. The CDR3 totals 12 residues. The CDR3 reads CASSVTGGAYTF. CDR3 nucleotides: TGTGCCAGCAGTGTGACAGGGGGCGCCTACACCTTC.